This T cell receptor beta chain was recorded in a study of cytomegalovirus exposure and HLA in healthy donors. Whole-study findings and limits: Analysis was carried out at a later point, and it linked a missense DCLRE1C variant to TCR beta V- and J-gene trimming.

Worth noting for this clone: Its antigen remains unidentified.

Trimming cost V 7 bases and J 8 bases; bases outside gene matches: 9. Germline CDR1 and CDR2: MNHNY and SVGAGI (reference sequence). The CDR3 sequence is 16 residues long. The PCR made use of 60 Vbeta and 13 Jbeta primers. Only in-frame clones appear in the TCRdb table, and some are missing; sequencing was by immunoSEQ multiplex PCR. The repertoire holds just over 200,000 clones, with around 70% as singletons. The material sequenced was PBMCs. The clonotype originates from a man aged 35 to 55 in good health and CMV-seropositive. The chain couples TRBV6-6 to TRBJ2-2; TRBD2 matches 14 bases. The CDR3 bases are TGTGCCAGCACCTTGACTAGCGGGGGGGCCACGGGGGAGCTGTTTTTT. Protein: CASTLTSGGATGELFF.